The rows below give T cell receptor beta chains drawn from one sample of a study of T cell responses to AZD1222 COVID-19 vaccine. The protocol was immunoSEQ multiplex PCR, while the TCRdb copy is restricted to in-frame clones and leaves out a portion. In the table there are about 190,000 clones, roughly 93% of which are singletons. Sequencing was performed on peripheral blood, taken on day 0 of AZD1222 vaccination. The receptors derive from an adult in good health. Both conserved end residues are part of each CDR3. D genes are given only for firm matches. Clone size is given for some rows only: seen once, a few or many times, or a class if the clone is expanded.

-	TRBD2	TRBV29-1	TRBJ2-2	CSVEVGRGDGGELFF	TGCAGCGTTGAGGTCGGGCGGGGGGATGGCGGGGAGCTGTTTTTT
-	TRBD1	TRBV28	TRBJ2-7	CASRTGAYEQYF	TGTGCCAGCAGAACAGGGGCCTACGAGCAGTACTTC
-	-	TRBV3-1/TRBV3-2	TRBJ1-6	CASSQDRDSPLHF	TGTGCCAGCAGCCAAGATCGCGATTCACCCCTCCACTTT
-	-	TRBV29-1	TRBJ2-1	CSATPEGYNEQFF	TGCAGCGCCACCCCAGAGGGTTACAATGAGCAGTTCTTC
few	TRBD1	TRBV2	TRBJ2-7	CAGRDRAYEQYF	TGTGCCGGCCGGGACAGAGCCTACGAGCAGTACTTC
-	-	TRBV29-1	TRBJ1-1	CSVSGGWGMNTEAFF	TGCAGCGTTTCGGGGGGCTGGGGAATGAACACTGAAGCTTTCTTT
-	-	TRBV12-5	TRBJ2-7	CAPLGRSKSSYEQYF	TGTGCTCCGCTAGGCCGGTCTAAAAGCTCCTACGAGCAGTACTTC
-	-	TRBV19	TRBJ2-2	CASTSRRVNTGELFF	TGTGCCAGTACCTCAAGGCGGGTGAACACCGGGGAGCTGTTTTTT
-	-	TRBV7-2	TRBJ2-7	CASSEGGAYEQYF	TGTGCCAGCAGCGAAGGGGGGGCCTACGAGCAGTACTTC
-	-	TRBV4-2	TRBJ2-1	CASSPLDMAEQFF	TGTGCCAGCAGCCCACTAGACATGGCTGAGCAGTTCTTC
-	TRBD1	TRBV10-1	TRBJ2-1	CASSGGTGSYNEQFF	TGCGCCAGCAGTGGTGGGACAGGGTCCTACAATGAGCAGTTCTTC
-	TRBD1	TRBV9	TRBJ1-3	CASSVDGTGENTIYF	TGTGCCAGCAGCGTGGACGGGACAGGGGAAAACACCATATATTTT
-	-	TRBV9	TRBJ1-1	CASSVVRQGMNTEAFF	TGTGCCAGCAGCGTAGTAAGGCAGGGCATGAACACTGAAGCTTTCTTT
once	TRBD2	TRBV7-3	TRBJ2-7	CASSFQLAGEQYF	TGTGCCAGCAGCTTCCAACTAGCGGGAGAGCAGTACTTC
-	-	TRBV19	TRBJ1-1	CASQESRGTEAFF	TGTGCCAGTCAGGAGAGCAGGGGCACTGAAGCTTTCTTT
-	TRBD2	TRBV7-2	TRBJ2-7	CASSFASGGTYEQYF	TGTGCCAGCAGCTTTGCTAGCGGGGGGACCTACGAGCAGTACTTC
-	-	TRBV18	TRBJ2-7	CASSNAGRKNEQYF	TGTGCCAGCTCAAACGCGGGGCGAAAAAACGAGCAGTACTTC
-	TRBD2	TRBV5-1	TRBJ2-3	CASSLGIAGGPADTQYF	TGCGCCAGCAGCTTGGGTATAGCGGGAGGGCCAGCAGATACGCAGTATTTT
-	-	TRBV28	TRBJ2-7	CASSSSYEQYF	TGTGCCAGCAGTTCCAGTTACGAGCAGTACTTC
-	-	TRBV19	TRBJ1-4	CASMEQGPNEKLFF	TGTGCCAGTATGGAACAGGGACCCAATGAAAAACTGTTTTTT
-	-	TRBV4-1	TRBJ2-2	CASSPGKGTGELFF	TGCGCCAGCAGCCCCGGCAAGGGCACCGGGGAGCTGTTTTTT
-	-	TRBV12-5	TRBJ1-1	CASGSIRGGTEAFF	TGTGCTAGTGGTTCTATCAGGGGTGGCACTGAAGCTTTCTTT
-	-	TRBV19	TRBJ1-1	CASSRRMNTEAFF	TGTGCCAGTAGTAGACGGATGAACACTGAAGCTTTCTTT
-	TRBD1	TRBV6-6	TRBJ1-5	CASRRIDRGGNQPQHF	TGTGCCAGCCGGAGGATCGACAGGGGTGGCAATCAGCCCCAGCATTTT
-	TRBD1	TRBV19	TRBJ2-1	CASSIRGTGNEQFF	TGTGCCAGTAGTATAAGAGGGACAGGCAATGAGCAGTTCTTC
-	-	TRBV9	TRBJ1-2	CASSPGDGEPGYGYTF	TGTGCCAGCAGCCCAGGGGACGGAGAGCCTGGCTATGGCTACACCTTC
-	TRBD1	TRBV5-4	TRBJ1-4	CASSLPGQGNEKLFF	TGTGCCAGCAGCCTTCCGGGACAGGGTAATGAAAAACTGTTTTTT
-	-	TRBV12-5	TRBJ2-1	CASVTGNDNEQFF	TGTGCTAGTGTCACAGGGAATGACAATGAGCAGTTCTTC
once	-	TRBV12-3/TRBV12-4	TRBJ1-5	CASSDHSNQPQHF	TGTGCCAGCAGTGATCATAGCAATCAGCCCCAGCATTTT
-	-	TRBV20-1	TRBJ2-1	CSGEINNEQFF	TGCAGTGGGGAAATAAACAATGAGCAGTTCTTC
-	-	TRBV20-1	TRBJ2-3	CSAGKTDTQYF	TGCAGTGCTGGAAAAACAGATACGCAGTATTTT